The source of this TCR beta chain is a study of blood T cells in healthy people across ages. V lost 3 bases and J lost 3, with 18 bases in between. This CDR3 is built from 16 residues. Germline V gene lookup returns CDR1 SGDLS and CDR2 YYNGEE. With a J-beta primer mix and a sample-barcoded 5' primer, a second PCR ran about 6 to 11 cycles. Each single sample gave us at least 2.5 million CDR3-containing paired-end reads. MiXCR was run by TCRdb on the 5' RACE reads, yielding one entry per CDR3 protein. The sample lists 1.2 million to 1.5 million distinct CDR3 sequences, approximately 38% occurring once. Broader study findings: With age, beta diversity per million T cells declined roughly linearly, significantly by 40. Calculation of diversity from one million T cells yielded estimates considered to be underestimates.

A remark on this clonotype: Its antigen is not known.

The chain uses TRBV9 and TRBJ1-2; TRBD1 might be the D (6 bases). Sequencing used blood. This receptor was obtained from a woman aged 18-29 years in good health. CDR3 protein: CASSERTALDYYGYTF. The CDR3, as DNA: TGTGCCAGCAGCGAACGGACAGCCTTGGATTACTATGGCTACACCTTC.